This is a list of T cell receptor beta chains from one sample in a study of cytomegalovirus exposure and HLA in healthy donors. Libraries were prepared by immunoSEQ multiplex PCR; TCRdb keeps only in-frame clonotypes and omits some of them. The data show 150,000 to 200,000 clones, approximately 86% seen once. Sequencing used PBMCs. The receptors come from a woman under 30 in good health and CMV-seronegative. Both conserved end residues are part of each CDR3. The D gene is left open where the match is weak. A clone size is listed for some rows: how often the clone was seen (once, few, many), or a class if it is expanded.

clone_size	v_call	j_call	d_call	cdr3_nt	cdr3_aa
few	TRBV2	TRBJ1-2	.	TGTGCCAGCCGGGGGGACATCAGGGGCTACACCTTC	CASRGDIRGYTF
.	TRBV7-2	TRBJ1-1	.	TGTGCCAGCAGCGCAAGCCGGGTGAACACTGAAGCTTTCTTT	CASSASRVNTEAFF
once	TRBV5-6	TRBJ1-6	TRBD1	TGTGCCAGCAGCTTGGGGACAGGGGGCGGTAATTCACCCCTCCACTTT	CASSLGTGGGNSPLHF
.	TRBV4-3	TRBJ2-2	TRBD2	TGCGCCAGCAGCCAAGATCGGGCTAGCGGGATTGGAAGCGGGGAGCTGTTTTTT	CASSQDRASGIGSGELFF
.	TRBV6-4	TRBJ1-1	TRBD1	TGTGCCAGCAGGACACCTGACAGGGGGCCGGGGAACACTGAAGCTTTCTTT	CASRTPDRGPGNTEAFF
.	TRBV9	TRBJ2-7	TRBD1	TGTGCCAGCAGCGTAGCCCCGGACAGGGTTGGCCACGAGCAGTACTTC	CASSVAPDRVGHEQYF
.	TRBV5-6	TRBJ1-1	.	TGTGCCAGCAGCTTGGGCAGGGTCACTGAAGCTTTCTTT	CASSLGRVTEAFF
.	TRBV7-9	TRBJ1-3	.	TGTGCCAGCAGCCCAGACAGTAGTACCATATATTTT	CASSPDSSTIYF
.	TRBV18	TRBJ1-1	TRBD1	TGTGCCAGCTCACCACGGACAGGAAAGAACACTGAAGCTTTCTTT	CASSPRTGKNTEAFF
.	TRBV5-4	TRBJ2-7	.	TGTGCCAGCAGCGAAGCCGGGACACCCTCCTACGAGCAGTACTTC	CASSEAGTPSYEQYF
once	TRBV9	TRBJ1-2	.	TGTGCCAGCAGCCTAGATACTGGGGGAGGAGAAGGCTACACCTTC	CASSLDTGGGEGYTF
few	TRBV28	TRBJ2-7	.	TGTGCCAGCAGTACCTCCTCGGGCGAGCAGTACTTC	CASSTSSGEQYF
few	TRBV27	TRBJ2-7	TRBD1	TGTGCCAGCAGGACAGGGATCACAGAGCAGTACTTC	CASRTGITEQYF
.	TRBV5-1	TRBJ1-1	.	TGCGCCAGCAGCTTGCCCTCCAGACAGCCTGAAGCTTTCTTT	CASSLPSRQPEAFF
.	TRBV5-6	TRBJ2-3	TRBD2	TGTGCCAGCAGCTTGGAGGTAGCGGGGGCACGCACAGATACGCAGTATTTT	CASSLEVAGARTDTQYF
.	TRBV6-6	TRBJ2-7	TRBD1	TGTGCCAGCAGACGACAGGGAAACTACGAGCAGTACTTC	CASRRQGNYEQYF
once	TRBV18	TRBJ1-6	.	TGTGCCAGCTCACCCGACAGGACTTTCAATTCACCCCTCCACTTT	CASSPDRTFNSPLHF
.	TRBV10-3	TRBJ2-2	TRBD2	TGTGCCATCAGTGTCGGACTAGCCCCATCCACCGGGGAGCTGTTTTTT	CAISVGLAPSTGELFF
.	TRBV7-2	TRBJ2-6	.	TGTGCCAGCAGCTTAAGCCCCTCTGGGGCCAACGTCCTGACTTTC	CASSLSPSGANVLTF
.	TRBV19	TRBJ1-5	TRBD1	TGTGCCAGTCGACAGGGTTGGAGCAATCAGCCCCAGCATTTT	CASRQGWSNQPQHF
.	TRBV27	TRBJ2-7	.	TGTGCCAGCAGTTTATCCCCACCAGGCATCTACGAGCAGTACTTC	CASSLSPPGIYEQYF
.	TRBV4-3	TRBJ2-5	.	TGCGCCAGCAGCCAATTCCGGGAGACATTAGAGACCCAGTACTTC	CASSQFRETLETQYF
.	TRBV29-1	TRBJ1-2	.	TGCAGCGCTCATCTCGGGGCTAACTATGGCTACACCTTC	CSAHLGANYGYTF
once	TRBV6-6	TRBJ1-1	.	TGTGCCAGCAGTTACGAGGGGGGGACTGAAGCTTTCTTT	CASSYEGGTEAFF
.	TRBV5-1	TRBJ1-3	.	TGCGCCAGCAGCTTCCGACAGGTCAGCTCTGGAAACACCATATATTTT	CASSFRQVSSGNTIYF
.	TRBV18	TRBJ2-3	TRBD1	TGTGCCAGCTCACCACAGGGGGCCGGTAGCGCAGATACGCAGTATTTT	CASSPQGAGSADTQYF
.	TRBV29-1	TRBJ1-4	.	TGCAGCGTTGGAGGGGGGGCGAGTTCCGCTAATGAAAAACTGTTTTTT	CSVGGGASSANEKLFF
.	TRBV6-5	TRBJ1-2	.	TGTGCCAGCAGTTACGGGGGGACCGGGGATGGCTACACCTTC	CASSYGGTGDGYTF
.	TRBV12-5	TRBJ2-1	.	TGTGCTAGTGGTTTGGTACGAGTAACGGGAACCAATGAGCAGTTCTTC	CASGLVRVTGTNEQFF
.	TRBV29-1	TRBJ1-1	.	TGCAGCGTTGACGGACAGTTTGAAGCTTTCTTT	CSVDGQFEAFF
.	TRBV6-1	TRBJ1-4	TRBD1	TGTGCCAGCAGTGAAGCGGGGGGACAGGGAACTGAAAAACTGTTTTTT	CASSEAGGQGTEKLFF
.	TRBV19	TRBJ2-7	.	TGTGCCAGTAGTATAGCCCCTTGGACAGCAAGGGGCTCCTACGAGCAGTACTTC	CASSIAPWTARGSYEQYF
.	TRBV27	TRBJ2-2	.	TGTGCCAGCAGTTTGGGGGGGGCCACCGGGGAGCTGTTTTTT	CASSLGGATGELFF
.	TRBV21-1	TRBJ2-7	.	TGTGCCAGCAGCAAAGGGACAAACTCCTACGAGCAGTACTTC	CASSKGTNSYEQYF
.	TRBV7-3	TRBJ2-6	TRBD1	TGTGCCAGCAGGGGACAGGGATCTGGGGCCAACGTCCTGACTTTC	CASRGQGSGANVLTF
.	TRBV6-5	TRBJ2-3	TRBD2	TGTGCCAGCAGTTATATGAGCGGGATCAGCACAGATACGCAGTATTTT	CASSYMSGISTDTQYF
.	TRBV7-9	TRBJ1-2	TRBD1	TGTGCCAGCAGCCCTGGACAGGGGAACTATGGCTACACCTTC	CASSPGQGNYGYTF
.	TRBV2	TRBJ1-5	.	TGTGCCAGCAGTGAATTCGGGGGGGCTAGGGGCTCTAATCAGCCCCAGCATTTT	CASSEFGGARGSNQPQHF
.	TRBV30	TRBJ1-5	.	TGTGCCTGGAGTGTATCGGGCAATCAGCCCCAGCATTTT	CAWSVSGNQPQHF
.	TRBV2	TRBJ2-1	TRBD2	TGTGCCAGCAGCCGTAGCGGGAGCTTGGAGCAGTTCTTC	CASSRSGSLEQFF
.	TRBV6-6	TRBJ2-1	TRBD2	TGTGCCAGCAGTAGCGGGGGGGCCTACAATGAGCAGTTCTTC	CASSSGGAYNEQFF
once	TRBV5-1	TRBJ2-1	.	TGCGCCAGCAGCCCCGAAGACTACTCCCTGGTTAGTGAGCAGTTCTTC	CASSPEDYSLVSEQFF
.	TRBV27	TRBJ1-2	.	TGTGCCAGCAGCAAATTGACAACCCCCAACAACTATGGCTACACCTTC	CASSKLTTPNNYGYTF
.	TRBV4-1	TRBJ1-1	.	TGCGCCAGCAGCTCTCTTGCCGGAGCCAGGGGCTTTGAAGCTTTCTTT	CASSSLAGARGFEAFF
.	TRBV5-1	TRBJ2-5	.	TGCGCCAGCAGCTTGGCCGGGATCCAAGAGACCCAGTACTTC	CASSLAGIQETQYF
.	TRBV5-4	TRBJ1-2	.	TGTGCCAGCAGCTTGGTGCAGGGCTATGGCTACACCTTC	CASSLVQGYGYTF
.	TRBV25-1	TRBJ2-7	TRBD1	TGTGCCAGCAGTGAATTGGACAGGGGACACGAGCAGTACTTC	CASSELDRGHEQYF
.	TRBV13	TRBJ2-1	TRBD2	TGTGCCAGCAGCTTACTCCCTCGCACTAGCGGGAGGAATGACAATGAGCAGTTCTTC	CASSLLPRTSGRNDNEQFF
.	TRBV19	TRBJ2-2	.	TGTGCCAGTAGTCCAAGATCTAGCCCGAACACCGGGGAGCTGTTTTTT	CASSPRSSPNTGELFF